Listed below are T cell receptor beta chains from one sample, sequenced in a study of T cells in localized non-small cell lung cancer. The repertoire was sequenced with immunoSEQ multiplex PCR; TCRdb's copy has only in-frame clones and lacks some. Among just under 80,000 clones listed, 65% to 85% were seen once. The material was peripheral blood, obtained before any cancer treatment. The origin of the receptors is a female donor older than 55 with stage I lung adenocarcinoma. Both conserved end residues are part of each CDR3. Part of the rows lack a size; the others show once, few, many or a class for expanded clones.

once | TRBV28 | 13 | CATRTGINYGYTF
NA | TRBV28 | 16 | CASSEPQGSSYNEQFF
NA | TRBV6-5 | 15 | CASSYSFAGTDTQYF
NA | TRBV5-1 | 14 | CASSLAPADGELFF
once | TRBV28 | 14 | CASQTPNLNTEAFF
NA | TRBV19 | 13 | CASSPGTYNEQFF
NA | TRBV9 | 12 | CASSVDTDTQYF
NA | TRBV5-6 | 18 | CASSSGRVGELNTGELFF
NA | TRBV6-5 | 15 | CASSTQGGSNYGYTF
NA | TRBV11-1 | 15 | CASSLASTSRHEQYF
NA | TRBV5-1 | 13 | CASSLTMDTEAFF
NA | TRBV29-1 | 14 | CSVAAGQGDQPQHF
NA | TRBV5-1 | 16 | CASSLDGTGAYNEQFF
NA | TRBV5-1 | 13 | CASSLGLGSPLHF
NA | TRBV4-3 | 16 | CASSEGAGAPTGELFF
many | TRBV14 | 16 | CASSLTRGLNTDTQYF
NA | TRBV6-5 | 14 | CASSRDRGTSPQHF
few | TRBV4-2 | 14 | CASSTRGRTDTQYF
NA | TRBV6-5 | 15 | CASSLGGRGPHEQFF
NA | TRBV11-2 | 16 | CASSLRGPMSTDTQYF
NA | TRBV9 | 17 | CASSVATGTGGVYEQYF
NA | TRBV6-1 | 14 | CASSTGTAGNTIYF
NA | TRBV6-1 | 15 | CASSNRAKGKSEAFF
NA | TRBV6-5 | 13 | CASSSGQGYEQYF
NA | TRBV4-2 | 19 | CASSQEHPSSGQLYNEQFF
once | TRBV30 | 14 | CAWDKMGGYYEQYF
few | TRBV7-2 | 17 | CASSFPRGRGMNTEAFF
NA | TRBV7-8 | 16 | CASSLAGSGRGNEQFF
once | TRBV7-3 | 14 | CASSPSGRAHEQYF
NA | TRBV6-1 | 14 | CASSEGWRDTEAFF
NA | TRBV6-1 | 14 | CASSAPPRYGEQFF
NA | TRBV5-1 | 14 | CASRPGTGNEKLFF
NA | TRBV5-1 | 14 | CASCYGALGSPLHF
once | TRBV6-4 | 11 | CASSEQGTQYF
NA | TRBV28 | 14 | CASRTGTGPFGQYF
NA | TRBV7-3 | 16 | CASSYPRTDVSYEQYF
NA | TRBV4-3 | 14 | CASSQERGADTQYF
NA | TRBV5-5 | 15 | CASSLIPLASYEQYF
NA | TRBV5-1 | 15 | CASSSTGTQYNEQFF
NA | TRBV6-5 | 14 | CASIKASGVGTQYF
NA | TRBV6-1 | 13 | CASSEGHSETQYF
NA | TRBV19 | 19 | CASSILGGGASGRFAEQYF
once | TRBV5-6 | 18 | CASSLLTGGGSGANVLTF
NA | TRBV30 | 16 | CALNSRGVRVDTEAFF
NA | TRBV7-9 | 12 | CASSLGDTVRDF